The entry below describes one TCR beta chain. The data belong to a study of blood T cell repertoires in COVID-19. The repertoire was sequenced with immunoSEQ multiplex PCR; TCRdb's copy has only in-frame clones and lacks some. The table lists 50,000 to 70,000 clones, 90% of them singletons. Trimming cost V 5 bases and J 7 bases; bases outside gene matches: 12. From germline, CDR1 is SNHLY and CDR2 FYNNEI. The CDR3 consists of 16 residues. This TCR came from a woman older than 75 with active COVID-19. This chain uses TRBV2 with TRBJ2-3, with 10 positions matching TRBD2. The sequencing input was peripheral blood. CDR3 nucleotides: TGTGCCAGCAGTCCCGGAATAGCGGGGGGAAGGAATACGCAGTATTTT. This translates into CASSPGIAGGRNTQYF.